Presented here are 16 T cell receptor beta chains from one specimen sequenced in a study of tumor-infiltrating lymphocytes in primary liver carcinoma. The researchers produced TCR beta cDNA from around 0.5 ug total RNA with a constant-region primer. Three nested multiplex PCR rounds, a slightly modified ARM-PCR, produced the libraries for TCR beta. Primers for the first two PCR rounds were TRBV1-TRBV30 forward primers and a C-beta reverse primer (roughly 10 cycles per round). TCRdb passed the multiplex PCR reads through MiXCR, listing each CDR3 protein once. The sample comprises some 20,000 distinct CDR3 sequences, around 77% of which are singletons, and approximately 40% rests with the top ten. Taking about 19-31 mg of unsorted bulk tissue, the authors co-extracted RNA and DNA. The sample taken for sequencing was liver tumor tissue from sampling region 4. Subset given: tumor region T4, right-lateral pole. Receptor source: a woman aged 30 to 39 with primary liver carcinoma and hepatitis B virus infection.

About this clonotype itself: The germline gene is not matched at one end of the junction; a read error may be the cause. V is TRBV6-1 and J is TRBJ1-2; D is unclear. The CDR3 consists of 18 residues. Germline V lookup: CDR1 MNHNS, CDR2 SASEGT. In nucleotides, the CDR3 is TGTGCCAACAGTGAACGTTTCCTGGTCCTTAGATCTAACTATGACTACACCTTC. It is translated as CANSERFLVLRSNYDYTF.

Comment on this clonotype: One end of the junction varies from germline; a read error may be responsible. The gene calls are TRBV5-1 and TRBJ2-5; D unclear. The germline CDR1 and CDR2 sequences are SGHRS and YFSETQ. CDR3 size: 15 residues. CDR3 residues: CANSSDIVGQETQYF. Here the CDR3 DNA reads TGCGCCAACAGCTCAGACATAGTTGGACAAGAGACCCAGTACTTC.

In the case of this clonotype: A much bigger clone sits one base away, suggesting this may be a read error. The chain carries TRBV9 and TRBJ2-5; TRBD2 matches 12 bases. V was pared by 3 bases and J by 2 bases, with 8 bases of the junction left unmatched. The length of the CDR3 is 17 residues. Germline V gives CDR1 SGDLS, CDR2 YYNGEE. CDR3 region: CASSAVTSGGLQETQYF. The CDR3 coding sequence is TGTGCCAGCAGCGCCGTGACTAGCGGGGGTCTTCAAGAGACCCAGTACTTC.

The J gene is TRBJ1-2, the V gene TRBV4-3; D might be TRBD1 (5 bases). The CDR3 has 14 residues. Trimming took off 0 bases at V and 6 bases at J, with 11 bases between the two ends. Germline lookup yields CDR1 LGHNA and CDR2 YSLEER. CDR3 in DNA: TGCGCCAGCAGCCAAGATTGGGGCAGGAATGGCTACACCTTC. Translating gives CASSQDWGRNGYTF.

On this clonotype itself: No conserved phenylalanine or tryptophan is present at the end of the CDR3, so a read error is the likely explanation. The DNA is left out, because the CDR3 cannot be placed on it with certainty; the CDR3 is given as TCRdb lists it. V is TRBV4-3 and J is TRBJ1-2; the tabulated D call, TRBD1, remains unverified against the DNA. CDR1 is LGHNA, CDR2 YSLEER, per germline. The CDR3 comprises 15 residues, both ends counted. The CDR3 reads CTSSQDWGRVNGCTS.

V gene TRBV7-9 combines with J gene TRBJ1-6, with D uncertain. The germline V and J ends were trimmed by 11 bases and 8 bases, with 22 bases remaining between them. The CDR3 has 15 amino acids. Germline CDR1 is SEHNR and CDR2 is FQNEAQ (reference sequence). The CDR3 loop reads CAVSLVNSRHSPLHF. Written as DNA, the CDR3 is TGTGCCGTCAGCTTAGTGAACAGCCGGCATTCACCCCTCCACTTT.

About this clonotype: The junction departs from germline at one end; a sequencing error may be responsible. The CDR3 bases are TGTGCTAGCAGCTTAGATCAGGGAATCTACAATGAGCAGTTCTTC. The encoded protein is CASSLDQGIYNEQFF. The chain links TRBV11-2 to TRBJ2-1, with D tentatively TRBD1 (5 bases). Germline V lookup: CDR1 SGHAT, CDR2 FQNNGV. The CDR3 runs to 15 residues.

This rearrangement joins TRBV11-3 to TRBJ2-1; a possible D gene is TRBD2 (6 bases). This CDR3 spans 14 amino acids. CDR1 is SGHNT, CDR2 YENEEA, per germline. V shed 11 bases and J shed 9 bases, with 23 bases lying between them. Here the CDR3 DNA reads TGTGCCTGTAGACGGACTACTACGTCTACTGAGCAGTTCTTC. As protein: CACRRTTTSTEQFF.

By its share, this clonotype is large. This chain joins TRBV11-2 and TRBJ2-5, with D hard to call. The V and J ends lost 1 base and 4 bases respectively, with 4 bases between them. CDR3 length: 12 residues. CDR1 SGHAT and CDR2 FQNNGV come from the germline V gene. The CDR3 DNA reads as TGTGCCAGCAGCTTAGGGTTAGAGACCCAGTACTTC. Amino acids: CASSLGLETQYF.

With respect to this clonotype: This clone may be a read error of a much larger clone one base away. This is likely a read error, given that the CDR3 carries no conserved phenylalanine or tryptophan at its end. This chain connects TRBV11-1 to TRBJ2-3; 11 nucleotides line up with TRBD2. The CDR3 spans 16 residues. CDR1 SGHAT and CDR2 FQDESV come from the germline V gene (reference sequence). J was trimmed by 0 bases and V by 5 bases; bases with no gene match: 4. The CDR3 DNA reads TGTGCCAGCAGCAAGGGACTAGCGGTTAGCACAGATACGCAGTATTAT. This encodes CASSKGLAVSTDTQYY.

Turning to this clonotype: The CDR3 carries no conserved terminal phenylalanine or tryptophan, so it likely arises from a read error. This chain uses TRBV4-1 with TRBJ2-2; D remains unclear. The CDR3 has 18 amino acids. The V gene's germline CDR1 is MGHRA and CDR2 YSYEKL. The CDR3 DNA reads TGTGCCAGCAACCTGACCAAGAAATGGACGTCGAACACCGGGGAGCTGTTTCTT. Translation: CASNLTKKWTSNTGELFL.

As concerns this clonotype: The conserved phenylalanine or tryptophan normally closing the CDR3 is absent here, so this likely arose from a read error. No DNA is shown, since the ends of the CDR3 on it are uncertain; the CDR3 is the one TCRdb lists. The rearrangement links TRBV5-8 to TRBJ2-1. Inclusive of both ends, the CDR3 amounts to 13 amino acids. The V gene's germline CDR1 is SGHTS and CDR2 YDEGEE. CDR3 region: CASSLDRGIEQSI.

The chain joins TRBV14 to TRBJ2-1; 8 bases are shared with TRBD1. The trim removed 0 bases at V and 9 bases at J, leaving 19 bases unmatched. CDR3 length: 19 amino acids. Germline V CDR1 and CDR2: SGHDN, FVKESK. The CDR3 nucleotides are TGTGCCAGCAGCCAAGACCTTAAACCCTGGGACAGGATGGGGATTGAGCAGTTCTTC. Protein sequence: CASSQDLKPWDRMGIEQFF.

With respect to this clonotype: A much larger clonotype is one base distant, so this may be a read error. The rearrangement uses TRBV6-6 and TRBJ1-6; weak D call: TRBD1 (6 bases). The V gene's germline CDR1 is MNHNY and CDR2 SVGAGI (reference sequence). This CDR3 has 14 residues. The CDR3 spells CACSYTGMDSPLHF. The CDR3 DNA reads as TGTGCCTGCAGTTACACAGGGATGGATTCACCCCTCCACTTT.

Judged by abundance, this clonotype is medium-sized. The V call is TRBV6-5, the J call TRBJ2-2; 9 nucleotides agree with TRBD2. The V gene's germline CDR1 is MNHEY and CDR2 SVGAGI. With 6 bases clipped from V and 4 bases from J, the junction kept 9 bases outside the gene matches. This CDR3 comprises 16 residues. The CDR3 bases are TGTGCCAGCAGGTGGACTAGCGCCCGAGGCACCGGGGAGCTGTTTTTT. It specifies CASRWTSARGTGELFF.

A single count supports this clonotype. A much more abundant neighbour one base away suggests this may be a read error. This chain uses TRBV19 with TRBJ2-7, with 10 bases that match TRBD1. The CDR3 extends over 15 amino acids. Looked up from germline, CDR1 is LNHDA and CDR2 is SQIVND (reference sequence). V lost 7 bases and J lost 6; bases outside the gene matches: 12. CDR3 in amino acids: CASNMYGQGVAEQYF. The CDR3 region has the DNA TGTGCCAGTAATATGTATGGACAGGGGGTAGCCGAGCAGTACTTC.